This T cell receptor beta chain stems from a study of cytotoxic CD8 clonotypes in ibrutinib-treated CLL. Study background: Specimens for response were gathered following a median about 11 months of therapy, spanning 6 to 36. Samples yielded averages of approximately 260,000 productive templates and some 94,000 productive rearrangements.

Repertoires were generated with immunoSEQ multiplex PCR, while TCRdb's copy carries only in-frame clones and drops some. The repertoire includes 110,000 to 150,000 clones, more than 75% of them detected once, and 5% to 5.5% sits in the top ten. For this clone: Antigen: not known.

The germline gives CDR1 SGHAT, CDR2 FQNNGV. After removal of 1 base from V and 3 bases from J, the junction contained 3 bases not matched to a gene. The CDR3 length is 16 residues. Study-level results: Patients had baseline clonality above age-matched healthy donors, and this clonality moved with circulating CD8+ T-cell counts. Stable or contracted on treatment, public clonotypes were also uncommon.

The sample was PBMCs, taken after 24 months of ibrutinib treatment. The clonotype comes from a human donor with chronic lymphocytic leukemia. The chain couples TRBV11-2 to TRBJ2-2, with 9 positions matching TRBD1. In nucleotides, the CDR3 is TGTGCCAGCAGCTTAGCCGGGACAGGGTACACCGGGGAGCTGTTTTTT. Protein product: CASSLAGTGYTGELFF. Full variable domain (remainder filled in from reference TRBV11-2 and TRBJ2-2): EAGVAQSPRYKIIEKRQSVAFWCNPISGHATLYWYQQILGQGPKLLIQFQNNGVVDDSQLPKDRFSAERLKGVDSTLKIQPAKLEDSAVYLCASSLAGTGYTGELFFGEGSRLTVL.